This T cell receptor beta chain originates from a study of PD-1 blockade in classical Hodgkin lymphoma. Findings and limits, study-wide: The drivers behind the repertoire differences, possibly disease activity or prior therapy, remain undefined. The diversity seen at baseline in complete responders resembled that of newly diagnosed patients.

As for time point: cycle 4 day 1 (C4D1), after about 6 weeks of nivolumab. All patients experienced relapse after autologous stem cell transplantation, and brentuximab vedotin exposure was variable. This clone was picked up one time. Its matching antigen is unknown. Assay used: immunoSEQ multiplex PCR; TCRdb lists only in-frame clones, some missing. In the table there are about 44,000 clones, roughly 65% of which are singletons. V lost 0 bases, J lost 0 bases, and 13 bases lay in between. Germline CDR1 and CDR2: SGDLS and YYNGEE. This CDR3 spans 17 amino acids. The J gene is TRBJ2-4, the V gene TRBV9; a possible D gene is TRBD1 (5 bases). The receptor was derived from a human donor with classical Hodgkin lymphoma. The material sequenced was peripheral blood mononuclear cells (PBMCs), taken before the fourth cycle of nivolumab. The CDR3 region is CASSVDDRFVAKNIQYF. In DNA, the CDR3 is TGTGCCAGCAGCGTAGACGACAGATTCGTAGCCAAAAACATTCAGTACTTC.